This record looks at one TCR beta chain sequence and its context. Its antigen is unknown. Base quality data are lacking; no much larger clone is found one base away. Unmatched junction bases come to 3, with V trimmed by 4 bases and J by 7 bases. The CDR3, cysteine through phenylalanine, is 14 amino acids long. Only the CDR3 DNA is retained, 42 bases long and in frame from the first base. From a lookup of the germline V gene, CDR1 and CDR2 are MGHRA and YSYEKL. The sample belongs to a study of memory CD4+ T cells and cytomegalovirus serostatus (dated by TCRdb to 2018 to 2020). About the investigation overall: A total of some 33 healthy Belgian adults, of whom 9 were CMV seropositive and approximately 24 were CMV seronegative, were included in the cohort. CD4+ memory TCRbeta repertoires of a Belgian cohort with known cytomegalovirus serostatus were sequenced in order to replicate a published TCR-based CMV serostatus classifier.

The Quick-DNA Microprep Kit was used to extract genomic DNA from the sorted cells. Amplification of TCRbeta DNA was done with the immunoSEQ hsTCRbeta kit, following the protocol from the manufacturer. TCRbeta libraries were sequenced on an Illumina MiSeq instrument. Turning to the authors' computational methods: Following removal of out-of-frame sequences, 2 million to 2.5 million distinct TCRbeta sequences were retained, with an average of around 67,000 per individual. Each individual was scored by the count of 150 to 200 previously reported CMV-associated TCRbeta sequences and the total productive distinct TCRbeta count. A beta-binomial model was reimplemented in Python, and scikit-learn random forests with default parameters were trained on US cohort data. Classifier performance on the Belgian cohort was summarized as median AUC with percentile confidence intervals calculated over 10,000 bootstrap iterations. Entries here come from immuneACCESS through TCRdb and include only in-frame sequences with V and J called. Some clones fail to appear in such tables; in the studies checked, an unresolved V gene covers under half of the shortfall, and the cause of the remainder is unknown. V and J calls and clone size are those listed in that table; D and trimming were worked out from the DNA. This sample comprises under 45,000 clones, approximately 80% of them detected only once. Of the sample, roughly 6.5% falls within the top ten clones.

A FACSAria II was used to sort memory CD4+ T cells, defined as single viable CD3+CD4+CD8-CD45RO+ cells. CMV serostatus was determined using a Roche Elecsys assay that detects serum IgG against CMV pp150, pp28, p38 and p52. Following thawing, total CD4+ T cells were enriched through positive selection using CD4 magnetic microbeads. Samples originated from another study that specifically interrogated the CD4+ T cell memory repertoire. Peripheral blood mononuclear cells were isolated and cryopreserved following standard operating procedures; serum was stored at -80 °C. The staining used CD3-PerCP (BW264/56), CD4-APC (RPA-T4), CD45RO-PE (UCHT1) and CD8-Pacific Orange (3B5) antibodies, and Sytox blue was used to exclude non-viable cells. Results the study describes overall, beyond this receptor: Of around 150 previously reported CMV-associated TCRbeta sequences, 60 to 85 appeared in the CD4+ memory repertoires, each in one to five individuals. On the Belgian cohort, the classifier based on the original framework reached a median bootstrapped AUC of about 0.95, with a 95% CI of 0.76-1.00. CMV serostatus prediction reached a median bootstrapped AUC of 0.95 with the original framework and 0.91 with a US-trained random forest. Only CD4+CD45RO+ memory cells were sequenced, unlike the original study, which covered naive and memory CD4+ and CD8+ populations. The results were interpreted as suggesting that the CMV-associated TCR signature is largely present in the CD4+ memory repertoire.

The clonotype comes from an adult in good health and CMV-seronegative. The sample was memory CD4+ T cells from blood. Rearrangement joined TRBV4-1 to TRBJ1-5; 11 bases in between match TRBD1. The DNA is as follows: TGCGCCAGCAGCCTGGACAGGGGGCAGCAGCCCCAGCATTTT. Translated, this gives CASSLDRGQQPQHF.